This TCR beta chain was obtained from a study of T-cell memory formation after mild COVID-19. TCRdb ran MiXCR on the 5' RACE reads and lists one entry per CDR3 protein. The table shows around 500,000 distinct CDR3 sequences, with about 18% occurring only once. There are 15 residues in the CDR3. The germline V gene encodes CDR1 MNHNS and CDR2 SASEGT. Remarks on this clonotype: One end of the junction is discordant with germline, which a read error may explain.

This chain joins TRBV6-1 and TRBJ2-7; 10 nucleotides match TRBD2. Sequenced: PBMCs or a T cell subset sorted from them (not recorded which). The receptor's source is an adult woman who had mild COVID-19 (a few samples of this study predate the infection). Cell type and time point are not known. CDR3 in DNA: TGTGCCAGCAAACTGTCGCTAGCGGGAGTTTACGAGAAGTACTTC. It is translated as CASKLSLAGVYEKYF.